This TCR beta chain came from a study of tumor-infiltrating lymphocytes in primary liver carcinoma. Turning to the study itself: Spanning 4.2 to 10 cm, the tumors were T1-T3 N0M0.

This clonotype was counted a few times. The antigen is undetermined. At one of its ends the junction is not consistent with the germline gene, which may arise from a read error. A constant-region primer served to make TCR beta cDNA from roughly 460 ng total RNA. ARM-PCR, slightly modified, supplied the TCR beta libraries through three nested multiplex PCR rounds. TCRdb fed the multiplex PCR reads into MiXCR, producing one record per CDR3 protein. Among around 79,000 distinct CDR3 sequences listed, under 75% were seen once. Findings and caveats of the study: Between tumor regions, pairs overlapped more than tumor-adjacent and tumor-blood pairs did.

Co-extraction of both nucleic acids (RNA and DNA) used roughly 19-33 mg of unsorted bulk tissue. Treatment of the patients' primary liver carcinoma consisted of surgical resection. The sample taken for sequencing was tumor-adjacent normal liver tissue. The clonotype originates from a man aged 35 to 55 with primary liver carcinoma and hepatitis B virus infection.

DNA for the CDR3: TGCAGCCTTGAAACGGACAGGGGGCGGGGTGTGACCCAGTACTTC. Protein: CSLETDRGRGVTQYF. This rearrangement joins TRBV29-1 to TRBJ2-5; TRBD1 matches at 11 bases. From germline, CDR1 is SQVTM and CDR2 ANQGSEA. This CDR3 has 15 residues.